These 28 T cell receptor beta chains came from one sample sequenced in a study of cytomegalovirus exposure and HLA in healthy donors (dated by TCRdb to the late 2010s). The library was generated by the immunoSEQ multiplex PCR assay. For the multiplex PCR, a mixture combining 60 forward primers for TCR Vbeta segments and 13 reverse primers for TCR Jbeta segments was used. The clones in this table, taken by TCRdb from immuneACCESS, are in-frame only. Not every clone is retained; where verified, under half of the shortfall comes from an unresolved V gene, and the cause of the rest is unknown. For this sample there are about 200,000 clones; about 77% appear just once. Of the sample, about 2.8% is held by the ten largest clones. Input material: PBMCs. The receptors originated from a woman in her 30s in good health and CMV-seronegative.

Concerning this clone: This specimen includes other DNA sequences encoding the same CDR3. The chain uses TRBV9 and TRBJ1-1; 11 bases align to TRBD1. CDR1 SGDLS and CDR2 YYNGEE come from the germline V gene. V dropped 2 bases and J dropped 4; count of bases not matched to a gene: 1. This CDR3 contains 14 residues. The chain's CDR3 is CASSVGTGGTEAFF. CDR3 coding DNA: TGTGCCAGCAGCGTCGGGACAGGGGGCACTGAAGCTTTCTTT.

V is TRBV5-6 and J is TRBJ2-3; 7 bases agree with TRBD2. The CDR3 contains 15 residues. The germline V gene has CDR1 SGHDT and CDR2 YYEEEE. J gave up 2 bases and V 3 bases, and 6 bases lay outside the gene matches. The CDR3 loop reads CASSSPAGYTDTQYF. For the CDR3, the DNA is TGTGCCAGCAGCTCCCCAGCGGGGTACACAGATACGCAGTATTTT. Supplemented by reference TRBV5-6 and TRBJ2-3, the full variable domain reads DAGVTQSPTHLIKTRGQQVTLRCSPKSGHDTVSWYQQALGQGPQFIFQYYEEEERQRGNFPDRFSGHQFPNYSSELNVNALLLGDSALYLCASSSPAGYTDTQYFGPGTRLTVL.

The rearrangement links TRBV5-4 to TRBJ2-7; unclear D gene. Looked up from germline, CDR1 is SGHNT and CDR2 is YYREEE (reference sequence). The CDR3 covers 17 residues. V lost 4 bases and J 3 bases, leaving 23 bases between the germline ends. The CDR3 region is CASSLPTPSGYGYEQYF. The CDR3 DNA is TGTGCCAGCAGCCTACCAACCCCTAGTGGATATGGCTACGAGCAGTACTTC.

There are a few counts of this clone. The J gene is TRBJ2-7, the V gene TRBV28; D uncertain. This CDR3 has 15 amino acids. Germline values: CDR1 MDHEN, CDR2 SYDVKM. Trimming stripped 3 bases from V and 5 bases from J, with 17 bases between. As DNA, the CDR3 is TGTGCCAGCAGTTTTTTAACTACCCCTTCCAACGAGCAGTACTTC. It encodes CASSFLTTPSNEQYF.

This chain joins TRBV5-6 and TRBJ2-4; D call uncertain. Germline V lookup: CDR1 SGHDT, CDR2 YYEEEE. This CDR3 contains 13 residues. Trimming removed 2 bases at V and 4 bases at J, with 7 bases between. The CDR3 here is CASSFLLKNIQYF. DNA for the CDR3: TGTGCCAGCAGCTTCTTACTTAAAAACATTCAGTACTTC. Full variable domain (rest looked up from reference TRBV5-6 and TRBJ2-4): DAGVTQSPTHLIKTRGQQVTLRCSPKSGHDTVSWYQQALGQGPQFIFQYYEEEERQRGNFPDRFSGHQFPNYSSELNVNALLLGDSALYLCASSFLLKNIQYFGAGTRLSVL.

The rearrangement uses TRBV27 and TRBJ1-6; tentative D call: TRBD1 (6 bases). The germline CDR1 and CDR2 sequences are MNHEY and SMNVEV (reference sequence). Trimming stripped 3 bases from V and 1 base from J, with 16 bases between. There are 18 residues in the CDR3. Here the CDR3 DNA reads TGTGCCAGCAGTTTCGCGCGGGGGCCCGATTCCTATAATTCACCCCTCCACTTT. Protein sequence: CASSFARGPDSYNSPLHF.

This clone came up a few times. The V gene is TRBV6-5, the J gene TRBJ2-7; TRBD2 matches 8 bases. The CDR3 is made up of 15 amino acids. CDR1 and CDR2 (germline): MNHEY, SVGAGI. After removal of 4 bases from V and 2 bases from J, the junction contained 7 bases not matched to a gene. Here the CDR3 reads CASSLAGLHTYEQYF. The CDR3 DNA is TGTGCCAGCAGTTTAGCGGGGTTACATACCTACGAGCAGTACTTC.

This clone has only a few counts. The rearrangement joins TRBV6-4 to TRBJ2-1; possible D gene TRBD2, 7 bases. Per the germline V gene, CDR1 is MRHNA and CDR2 is SNTAGT. The CDR3 has 16 residues. V was pared by 2 bases and J by 8 bases, with 19 bases between. The CDR3 sequence: CASSDRPTGGFDEQFF. CDR3 DNA: TGTGCCAGCAGTGACAGGCCAACGGGGGGCTTCGATGAGCAGTTCTTC.

This chain joins TRBV30 and TRBJ1-1, with D possibly TRBD1 on 5 matching bases. The length of the CDR3 is 13 residues. From germline, CDR1 is GTSNPN and CDR2 SVGIG (reference sequence). V lost 6 bases to trimming and J lost 0 bases, with 11 bases between them. The CDR3 spells CACRAKMNTEAFF. The CDR3 coding sequence is TGTGCCTGCAGGGCCAAGATGAACACTGAAGCTTTCTTT. The full variable domain, rest sourced from reference TRBV30 and TRBJ1-1, is SQTIHQWPATLVQPVGSPLSLECTVEGTSNPNLYWYRQAAGRGLQLLFYSVGIGQISSEVPQNLSASRPQDRQFILSSKKLLLSDSGFYLCACRAKMNTEAFFGQGTRLTVV.

This clone was seen a few times. The chain joins TRBV28 to TRBJ2-1; D is possibly TRBD2 (5 bases). V was cut by 3 bases and J by 0 bases, with 12 bases left in between. Per the germline V gene, CDR1 is MDHEN and CDR2 is SYDVKM. The CDR3 sequence is 16 residues long. DNA of the CDR3: TGTGCCAGCAGTTTTGAGGGCTTCTACTCCTACAATGAGCAGTTCTTC. Translating gives CASSFEGFYSYNEQFF.

The rearrangement links TRBV5-1 to TRBJ2-3; D is undetermined. CDR3 length: 15 amino acids. The germline V gene has CDR1 SGHRS and CDR2 YFSETQ. V lost 2 bases to trimming and J lost 2 bases, with 12 bases between them. The CDR3 spells CASSLFGHHTDTQYF. The CDR3 DNA follows: TGCGCCAGCAGCTTATTTGGCCACCACACAGATACGCAGTATTTT.

The genes are TRBV27 and TRBJ2-7; a weak D match, TRBD1 (5 bases). The length of the CDR3 is 13 residues. V was cut by 2 bases and J by 7 bases, with 12 bases left in between. Germline lookup yields CDR1 MNHEY and CDR2 SMNVEV (reference sequence). The CDR3 spells CASSLRQGIEQYF. CDR3 sequence (DNA): TGTGCCAGCAGTTTACGGCAGGGAATTGAGCAGTACTTC.

This sequence joins TRBV29-1 and TRBJ2-1, with 7 bases identical to TRBD2. The length of the CDR3 is 15 residues. Trimming at V came to 4 bases and at J to 0 bases, leaving 6 bases not matched to a gene. The V gene's germline CDR1 is SQVTM and CDR2 ANQGSEA. In nucleotides, the CDR3 is TGCAGCGTTGGGGGCGGGGGTCACTCCTACAATGAGCAGTTCTTC. This codes for CSVGGGGHSYNEQFF.

This clone was found once. The chain links TRBV10-3 to TRBJ2-7; D unclear. Trimming took off 3 bases at V and 3 bases at J, with 12 bases between the two ends. CDR3 length: 14 residues. From germline, CDR1 is ENHRY and CDR2 SYGVKD. The DNA of the CDR3 is TGTGCCATCAGTGAAACGACACTTTTCTACGAGCAGTACTTC. Its translation: CAISETTLFYEQYF.

CDR3 nucleotide sequence: TGTGCCAGCAGCTTGCAGGGGCTCCAAGAGACCCAGTACTTC. Translating gives CASSLQGLQETQYF. This chain links TRBV7-3 with TRBJ2-5; D is perhaps TRBD1 (6 bases). Germline CDR1 is SGHTA and CDR2 is FQGTGA. The CDR3 sequence is 14 residues long. Trimming pared 3 bases from V and 1 base from J, leaving 9 bases between.

This clone qualifies as medium-sized. CDR3 protein: CASSYGAGAAYEQYF. Here the CDR3 DNA reads TGTGCCAGCAGCTATGGAGCGGGAGCGGCCTACGAGCAGTACTTC. The chain couples TRBV5-8 to TRBJ2-7; 8 bases fit TRBD2. V trimming: 3 bases; J trimming: 2 bases; junction bases outside the gene matches: 7. This CDR3 is built from 15 residues. Germline values: CDR1 SGHTS, CDR2 YDEGEE.

The gene calls are TRBV5-1 and TRBJ2-1; 9 bases match TRBD2. From germline, CDR1 is SGHRS and CDR2 YFSETQ. Trimming at V came to 7 bases and at J to 6 bases, leaving 14 bases not matched to a gene. The CDR3 extends over 16 amino acids. In DNA form, the CDR3 reads TGCGCCAGCCGCAAGGCGAGCGGGGGGTATATCAATGAGCAGTTCTTC. It specifies CASRKASGGYINEQFF.

The rearrangement uses TRBV19 and TRBJ2-2, with D tentatively TRBD1 (6 bases). CDR3 length: 14 amino acids. CDR1 and CDR2 (germline): LNHDA, SQIVND (reference sequence). Trimming took off 7 bases at V and 5 bases at J, with 14 bases between the two ends. CDR3 sequence (DNA): TGTGCCAGTACCCCCGGGACAAATACCGGGGAGCTGTTTTTT. Amino acid sequence: CASTPGTNTGELFF.

The rearrangement links TRBV27 to TRBJ2-7; TRBD2 matches 7 bases. Germline CDR1 and CDR2: MNHEY and SMNVEV (reference sequence). This CDR3 comprises 14 residues. V trimming: 5 bases; J trimming: 1 base; junction bases outside the gene matches: 5. CDR3 DNA sequence: TGTGCCAGCAGTCTCCAGCGGGATTCCTACGAGCAGTACTTC. Amino acids: CASSLQRDSYEQYF.

This sequence joins TRBV19 and TRBJ1-3; possibly TRBD1 for D (6 bases). Germline CDR1 LNHDA, CDR2 SQIVND (reference sequence). This CDR3 region has 15 residues. Trimming removed 7 bases at V and 4 bases at J, with 17 bases between. The CDR3 loop reads CASNAQGYDGNTIYF. The CDR3 coding sequence is TGTGCCAGTAACGCACAGGGATATGACGGAAACACCATATATTTT.

The genes are TRBV19 and TRBJ2-7; 12 bases align to TRBD1. Germline V lookup: CDR1 LNHDA, CDR2 SQIVND (reference sequence). Trimming removed 3 bases from V and 7 bases from J; junction bases left unmatched: 7. The CDR3 is made up of 15 amino acids. DNA of the CDR3: TGTGCCAGTAGTATGGGGGGACAGGGGGCGCGGGAGCAGTACTTC. Its protein is CASSMGGQGAREQYF.

The rearrangement links TRBV5-1 to TRBJ2-7; the D is unclear. Germline lookup yields CDR1 SGHRS and CDR2 YFSETQ. The CDR3 extends over 12 amino acids. Trimming left V 4 bases short and J 5 bases short, with 10 bases between. DNA for the CDR3: TGCGCCAGCAGCCCCACTGTCCACGAGCAGTACTTC. Its protein is CASSPTVHEQYF.

This chain links TRBV4-2 with TRBJ2-7; the match to TRBD2 covers 8 bases. Germline lookup yields CDR1 LGHNA and CDR2 YNFKEQ. The V segment lost 0 bases and the J segment 0 bases; nucleotides outside the gene matches: 1. This CDR3 is built from 15 residues. CDR3 in amino acids: CASSQESGSSYEQYF. For the CDR3, the DNA is TGTGCCAGCAGCCAAGAAAGCGGGAGCTCCTACGAGCAGTACTTC.

The chain joins TRBV6-6 to TRBJ2-7; 10 bases line up with TRBD1. The CDR3 loop spans 15 amino acids. CDR1 is MNHNY and CDR2 is SVGAGI in the germline V gene (reference sequence). The trim removed 7 bases at V and 4 bases at J, leaving 10 bases unmatched. Written as DNA, the CDR3 is TGTGCCAGCAATACCGGGACAGGGGATAGGTACGAGCAGTACTTC. Protein product: CASNTGTGDRYEQYF.

V is TRBV5-6 and J is TRBJ1-2, with D unclear. The germline V and J ends were trimmed by 0 bases and 0 bases, with 9 bases remaining between them. This CDR3 has 15 residues. Germline V gene sequence: CDR1 SGHDT, CDR2 YYEEEE. Here the CDR3 reads CASSLGSFTNYGYTF. CDR3 bases: TGTGCCAGCAGCTTGGGTTCTTTTACTAACTATGGCTACACCTTC.

This sequence joins TRBV5-4 and TRBJ1-2, with D perhaps matching TRBD1 (5 bases). V dropped 3 bases and J dropped 5 bases, with 11 bases sitting between them. Germline V CDR1 and CDR2: SGHNT, YYREEE (reference sequence). The CDR3 is made up of 13 amino acids. Here the CDR3 reads CASSSPTEYGYTF. For the CDR3, the DNA is TGTGCCAGCAGCTCCCCGACAGAGTATGGCTACACCTTC.

In this sample, this clone turned up a few times. The J gene is TRBJ1-5, the V gene TRBV4-1; D remains ambiguous. Between the trimmed V and J ends, which lost 0 bases and 5 bases, there was a span of 11 bases. The CDR3 is 15 residues long. Germline CDR1 and CDR2: MGHRA and YSYEKL. CDR3 coding DNA: TGCGCCAGCAGCCAAGATCCGGGGTTTGATCAGCCCCAGCATTTT. Its protein is CASSQDPGFDQPQHF.

This clone showed up just a few times. This sequence joins TRBV6-6 and TRBJ2-2, with 7 bases aligning to TRBD1. Per germline, CDR1 MNHNY and CDR2 SVGAGI (reference sequence). The CDR3 has 13 amino acids. The ends lost 5 bases at V and 7 bases at J; junction bases unmatched: 4. CDR3 residues: CASSRQGYGELFF. The DNA of the CDR3 is TGTGCCAGCAGTCGACAGGGATACGGGGAGCTGTTTTTT.